This TCR beta chain originates from a study of blood T cell repertoires in COVID-19. In the study overall: The origin of the acute and convalescent COVID-19 samples was the United States, Italy and Spain.

V lost 7 bases and J 7 bases, leaving 14 bases between the germline ends. This CDR3 region has 13 residues. Per the original data handling: Using reference gene primer amplification, nucleated cell counts were estimated. TCRdb's copy holds only in-frame clones and misses some; the assay was immunoSEQ multiplex PCR. V and J calls and clone size are given by that table; D and trimming were obtained from the DNA. Of roughly 100,000 clones in the sample, about 88% were seen once. The TCR was taken from a human donor in a cohort sampled during active COVID-19. The specimen was peripheral blood. The chain joins TRBV12-3 or TRBV12-4 to TRBJ1-5, with D perhaps TRBD1 (5 bases). This CDR3 reads CASTKNRFQPQHF. In DNA, the CDR3 is TGTGCCAGCACCAAGAACAGGTTCCAGCCCCAGCATTTT.